These 8 T cell receptor beta chains were sequenced from one sample in a study of blood T cell repertoires in COVID-19. Repertoires were generated with immunoSEQ multiplex PCR, while TCRdb's copy carries only in-frame clones and drops some. The sample records roughly 330,000 clones, roughly 87% being singletons. Sequencing was carried out using peripheral blood. The receptors were sampled from a man under 40 with COVID-19, enrolled during active disease.

This chain connects TRBV5-4 to TRBJ1-4; D unclear. CDR1 and CDR2 from the germline V gene are SGHNT and YYREEE (reference sequence). The CDR3 sequence is 14 residues long. Trimming left V 4 bases short and J 7 bases short, with 14 bases between. CDR3 nucleotide sequence: TGTGCCAGCAGCCCTGGACCGGAGGGTGAAAAACTGTTTTTT. This sequence encodes CASSPGPEGEKLFF.

The V and J genes are TRBV3-1 (or the pseudogene TRBV3-2) and TRBJ2-2, with D tentatively TRBD1 (5 bases). With 6 bases removed from V and 6 bases from J, the gap between germline ends came to 14 bases. The CDR3 loop spans 14 amino acids. Germline V lookup: CDR1 LGHDT, CDR2 YNNKEL (reference sequence). This CDR3 reads CASSWMGRAGELFF. The CDR3 nucleotides are TGTGCCAGCAGTTGGATGGGGCGCGCCGGGGAGCTGTTTTTT.

The chain uses TRBV4-1 and TRBJ1-4; TRBD1 matches at 7 bases. The CDR3 runs to 15 residues. CDR1 is MGHRA, CDR2 YSYEKL, per germline. The J segment lost 2 bases and the V segment lost 3 bases, leaving 3 bases of the junction unmatched. The CDR3 DNA is TGCGCCAGCAGCCAGTGGGACAGCACTAATGAAAAACTGTTTTTT. Encoded protein: CASSQWDSTNEKLFF.

J is TRBJ1-2 and V is TRBV28, with TRBD1 matching 9 bases. V dropped 6 bases and J dropped 8; count of bases not matched to a gene: 7. CDR3 length equals 13 residues. Germline assignment: CDR1 MDHEN and CDR2 SYDVKM. CDR3 amino acids: CASSPPDRGGYTF. DNA for the CDR3: TGTGCCAGCAGCCCTCCGGACAGGGGAGGCTACACCTTC.

This chain links TRBV5-6 with TRBJ2-1; TRBD1 might be the D (6 bases). Germline lookup yields CDR1 SGHDT and CDR2 YYEEEE. This CDR3 contains 15 residues. V shed 1 base and J shed 3 bases, with 11 bases lying between them. CDR3 amino acids: CASSLSGALYNEQFF. The CDR3 nucleotides read TGTGCCAGCAGCTTGTCAGGGGCCCTCTACAATGAGCAGTTCTTC.

The chain recombines TRBV9 with TRBJ1-5; D is perhaps TRBD1 (6 bases). CDR1 is SGDLS, CDR2 YYNGEE, per germline. This CDR3 contains 15 residues. Trimming pared 0 bases from V and 3 bases from J, leaving 10 bases between. The CDR3 region is CASSVGRGDNQPQHF. The DNA of the CDR3 is TGTGCCAGCAGCGTAGGCAGGGGAGACAATCAGCCCCAGCATTTT. The whole variable domain, filled in from reference TRBV9 and TRBJ1-5, reads DSGVTQTPKHLITATGQRVTLRCSPRSGDLSVYWYQQSLDQGLQFLIQYYNGEERAKGNILERFSAQQFPDLHSELNLSSLELGDSALYFCASSVGRGDNQPQHFGDGTRLSIL.

The V gene is TRBV7-2, the J gene TRBJ1-5, with 7 bases aligning to TRBD1. The germline gives CDR1 SGHTA, CDR2 FQGNSA. With 6 bases clipped from V and 5 bases from J, the junction kept 4 bases outside the gene matches. This CDR3 region has 13 residues. CDR3 in amino acids: CASRLTGHQPQHF. Written as DNA, the CDR3 is TGTGCCAGCAGGCTGACAGGGCATCAGCCCCAGCATTTT.

V usage is TRBV4-3 and J usage is TRBJ2-1; D ambiguous. The CDR3 sequence is 14 residues long. Germline values: CDR1 LGHNA, CDR2 YSLEER. Trimming cost V 3 bases and J 7 bases, with 13 bases left between them. Here the CDR3 DNA reads TGCGCCAGCAGCCAGCGAGGCAGTTCTAATGAGCAGTTCTTC. Translation: CASSQRGSSNEQFF.